This entry describes one TCR beta chain. Its antigen is currently unknown. The CDR3 is 13 residues long. V was shortened by 4 bases and J by 5 bases, with 11 bases between the two germline ends. Germline CDR1 and CDR2: SNHLY and FYNNEI. This sample is part of a study of prognosis after radiotherapy for stage I lung cancer. Study at large: All non-small cell lung cancer patients were considered medically inoperable. In total, around 12 men and 6 women took part as patients, aged roughly 53 to 84 with a median of 74.5 years. Study-wide findings and caveats: The number of unique TCR clones went down after stereotactic body radiation therapy, with a median of around 10,000 versus 6,900.

Two-round multiplex PCR amplified TCR beta CDR3 from genomic DNA. Every TRBV and TRBJ gene had its own specific primer in first-round PCR. TCRdb re-derived calls from the multiplex PCR reads in MiXCR, one entry per CDR3 protein. This repertoire shows about 16,000 distinct CDR3 sequences, around 40% found once; its top ten account for around 40%. The sample here was PBMCs, taken before or after stereotactic body radiation therapy (not recorded which). The sequence derives from a donor over 45 with non-small cell lung cancer. The gene calls are TRBV2 and TRBJ1-1; D is possibly TRBD1 (5 bases). Here the CDR3 DNA reads TGTGCCAGCAGTGCGGGGGAGTGGACTGAAGCTTTCTTT. It is translated as CASSAGEWTEAFF.